Each of the 2 T cell receptor beta chains below was sequenced from the same sample in a study of a mutant IDH1 vaccine in newly diagnosed glioma. These receptors are not linked to any known antigen. The time point is: week 35, safety follow-up. One vaccine dose held 300 ug of mutant IDH1 20-mer peptide and came with topical imiquimod. Sequenced by immunoSEQ multiplex PCR; TCRdb stores in-frame clones only, minus some. This table holds 35,000 to 45,000 clones, 83% found once. This specimen consisted of PBMCs, obtained from a glioma patient whose treatment included an IDH1 peptide vaccine. These receptors were obtained from a woman between 45 and 65 years old with glioma.

This CDR3 reads CASSINEGGELFF. In nucleotides, the CDR3 is TGTGCCAGTAGTATTAACGAGGGCGGGGAGCTGTTTTTT. The genes are TRBV19 and TRBJ2-2; TRBD2 might be the D (5 bases). The CDR3 has 13 amino acids. V was clipped by 3 bases and J by 7 bases, with 9 bases between them. The germline V gene has CDR1 LNHDA and CDR2 SQIVND (reference sequence).

The chain joins TRBV5-6 to TRBJ2-3; 10 bases are shared with TRBD2. J was trimmed by 5 bases and V by 2 bases; bases with no gene match: 8. The length of the CDR3 is 16 residues. Germline V lookup: CDR1 SGHDT, CDR2 YYEEEE. The CDR3 here is CASSLRAGGRIDTQYF. In DNA, the CDR3 is TGTGCCAGCAGCTTAAGAGCGGGGGGGCGGATAGATACGCAGTATTTT.